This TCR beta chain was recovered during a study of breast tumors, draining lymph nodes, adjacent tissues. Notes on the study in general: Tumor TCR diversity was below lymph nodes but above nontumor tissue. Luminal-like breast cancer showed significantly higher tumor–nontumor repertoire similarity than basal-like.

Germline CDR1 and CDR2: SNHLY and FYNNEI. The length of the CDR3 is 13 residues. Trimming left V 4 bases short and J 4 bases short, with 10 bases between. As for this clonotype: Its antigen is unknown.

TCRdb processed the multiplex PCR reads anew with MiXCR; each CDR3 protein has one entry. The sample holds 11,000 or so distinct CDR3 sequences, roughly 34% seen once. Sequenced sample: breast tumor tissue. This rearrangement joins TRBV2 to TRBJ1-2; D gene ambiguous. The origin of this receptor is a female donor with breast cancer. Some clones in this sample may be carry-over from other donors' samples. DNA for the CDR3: TGTGCCAGCAGTGGCCGGGGAGGCTATGGCTACACCTTC. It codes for CASSGRGGYGYTF.